Below, 14 T cell receptor beta chains from the same sample are listed, as sequenced in a study of T cell responses to AZD1222 COVID-19 vaccine. Clones were read by immunoSEQ multiplex PCR, and TCRdb kept only the in-frame ones, dropping some. The data hold around 84,000 clones, with about 90% observed a single time. The sequencing here drew on peripheral blood, taken on day 0 of MenACWY control vaccination. These receptor sequences come from an adult in good health.

The chain employs TRBV5-1 and TRBJ1-1; no reliable D call. The CDR3 totals 14 residues. Trimming shortened V by 0 bases and J by 3 bases, and 9 bases separated the two germline ends. The germline CDR1 and CDR2 sequences are SGHRS and YFSETQ. The CDR3 protein is CASSLGDTHTEAFF. The CDR3 DNA reads TGCGCCAGCAGCTTGGGGGATACGCACACTGAAGCTTTCTTT. The whole variable domain, remainder taken from reference TRBV5-1 and TRBJ1-1, is KAGVTQTPRYLIKTRGQQVTLSCSPISGHRSVSWYQQTPGQGLQFLFEYFSETQRNKGNFPGRFSGRQFSNSRSEMNVSTLELGDSALYLCASSLGDTHTEAFFGQGTRLTVV.

CDR3 nucleotide sequence: TGTGCCAGCAGCTACAATGAGGGGACGGGGCAGTTCTTC. This codes for CASSYNEGTGQFF. The gene calls are TRBV7-3 and TRBJ2-1, with D perhaps assigned TRBD1 or TRBD2 (5 bases each). Germline CDR1 SGHTA, CDR2 FQGTGA. The CDR3 is 13 residues long. The V end lost 4 bases, the J end lost 12 bases, and 16 bases lay between the germline ends.

This clone appeared a single time. J is TRBJ1-5 and V is TRBV19, with D possibly TRBD1 on 5 matching bases. The V and J ends lost 7 bases and 3 bases respectively, with 13 bases between them. Germline CDR1 LNHDA, CDR2 SQIVND (reference sequence). The CDR3 extends over 14 amino acids. The CDR3 DNA sequence: TGTGCCAGTATGCTTCAGGGCAACAATCAGCCCCAGCATTTT. Amino acids: CASMLQGNNQPQHF.

The CDR3 protein is CASSYSPGRVNEKLFF. DNA for the CDR3: TGTGCCAGCAGTTACTCGCCGGGCAGGGTTAATGAAAAACTGTTTTTT. V and J are TRBV6-5 and TRBJ1-4, with D possibly being TRBD1 (5 bases). This CDR3 region has 16 residues. Germline V gives CDR1 MNHEY, CDR2 SVGAGI. The V end lost 0 bases, the J end lost 4 bases, and 12 bases lay between the germline ends.

The V and J genes are TRBV6-2 or TRBV6-3 and TRBJ1-1; 9 nucleotides line up with TRBD1. Losses at the gene ends were 0 bases for V and 4 bases for J; bases not matched to a gene: 0. Germline V lookup: CDR1 MNHEY, CDR2 SVGEGT. The CDR3 contains 14 residues. CDR3 amino acids: CASSYSTGGTEAFF. DNA of the CDR3: TGTGCCAGCAGTTACTCGACAGGGGGCACTGAAGCTTTCTTT.

The chain carries TRBV7-2 and TRBJ1-4, with 8 bases lining up with TRBD1. The CDR3 runs to 14 residues. Germline lookup yields CDR1 SGHTA and CDR2 FQGNSA. Trimming took 5 bases from V and 8 from J; bases not matched to a gene: 7. Here the CDR3 DNA reads TGTGCCAGCAGCCCACAGGGGGGTAGGGAAAAACTGTTTTTT. Its translation: CASSPQGGREKLFF.

V is TRBV19 and J is TRBJ1-6, with D tentatively TRBD1 (5 bases). The V end was cut by 7 bases, the J end by 9 bases, with 16 bases between. This CDR3 is 14 amino acids long. Germline-derived CDR1 and CDR2 are LNHDA and SQIVND (reference sequence). CDR3: CASNEDTLGSPLHF. The CDR3 bases are TGTGCCAGTAATGAGGACACTCTGGGTTCACCCCTCCACTTT.

The V and J genes are TRBV7-2 and TRBJ1-1; perhaps TRBD1 as D (5 bases). Trimming stripped 4 bases from V and 6 bases from J, with 18 bases between. This CDR3 contains 15 residues. The germline CDR1 and CDR2 sequences are SGHTA and FQGNSA. CDR3 region: CASSSRPPQGPEAFF. The CDR3 nucleotides are TGTGCCAGCAGCTCACGACCTCCCCAGGGCCCTGAAGCTTTCTTT.

This chain links TRBV2 with TRBJ2-1, with no clear D. The CDR3 consists of 15 residues. V dropped 6 bases and J dropped 0 bases, with 12 bases sitting between them. CDR1 is SNHLY and CDR2 is FYNNEI in the germline V gene. Written as DNA, the CDR3 is TGTGCCAGCAGAACAACAGAGAGCTCCTACAATGAGCAGTTCTTC. Residues: CASRTTESSYNEQFF.

This clone was observed a single time. The chain links TRBV28 to TRBJ2-5; TRBD1 aligns across 7 bases. The germline V gene encodes CDR1 MDHEN and CDR2 SYDVKM. The V and J ends lost 6 bases and 2 bases, in that order; junction bases with no gene match: 9. CDR3 length: 15 residues. The DNA for the CDR3 is TGTGCCAGCAGGAACTCGGACAGGAAGCAAGAGACCCAGTACTTC. This encodes CASRNSDRKQETQYF.

V is TRBV3-1 (or the pseudogene TRBV3-2) and J is TRBJ2-3, with 11 bases matching TRBD2. The CDR3 loop spans 18 amino acids. The ends lost 7 bases at V and 0 bases at J; junction bases unmatched: 12. The V gene's germline CDR1 is LGHDT and CDR2 YNNKEL (reference sequence). CDR3 nucleotide sequence: TGTGCCAGCACCCATAGCGGGAGGGTTTATTCTAGCACAGATACGCAGTATTTT. Translation: CASTHSGRVYSSTDTQYF.

The chain recombines TRBV28 with TRBJ1-4; D is uncertain. The CDR3 extends over 14 amino acids. Per germline, CDR1 MDHEN and CDR2 SYDVKM. V lost 3 bases and J 8 bases, leaving 13 bases between the germline ends. The CDR3 region is CASSFSTFTEKLFF. Written as DNA, the CDR3 is TGTGCCAGCAGTTTCTCGACCTTTACGGAAAAACTGTTTTTT.

The V and J genes are TRBV6-5 and TRBJ2-1; TRBD1 might be the D (6 bases). The germline gives CDR1 MNHEY, CDR2 SVGAGI. V was clipped by 6 bases and J by 6 bases, with 12 bases between them. CDR3 length equals 13 residues. CDR3 coding DNA: TGTGCCAGCAGACCGACAGGATTCAATGAGCAGTTCTTC. It yields the protein CASRPTGFNEQFF.

The chain uses TRBV19 and TRBJ1-1; D is possibly TRBD1 (5 bases). CDR1 is LNHDA, CDR2 SQIVND, per germline (reference sequence). The V and J ends lost 3 bases and 2 bases respectively, with 13 bases between them. The length of the CDR3 is 15 residues. CDR3 protein: CASSIAGAGNTEAFF. The CDR3 coding sequence is TGTGCCAGTAGTATCGCCGGGGCCGGCAACACTGAAGCTTTCTTT.